What follows describes a single TCR beta chain. The entry originates in a study of blood T cell repertoires in COVID-19. This CDR3 region has 18 residues. The germline V gene has CDR1 SGHRS and CDR2 YFSETQ. With V trimmed by 0 bases and J by 5 bases, 14 bases remained unmatched. Assay: immunoSEQ multiplex PCR; the TCRdb copy retains only in-frame clones and omits some. The sample has around 190,000 clones, 80% to 90% seen once; the top ten hold less than 25%. Sequences were obtained from peripheral blood. The rearrangement joins TRBV5-1 to TRBJ2-1; 7 nucleotides match TRBD2. The sequence was collected from a man aged 70-80 years with active or convalescent COVID-19. For the CDR3, the DNA is TGCGCCAGCAGCTTGGCGGACTGGCCAGCGGGGAATGACAATGAGCAGTTCTTC. It yields the protein CASSLADWPAGNDNEQFF.